A selection of T cell receptor beta chains follows, all from one sample in a study of Ad26.COV2.S vaccination and SARS-CoV-2 variants. The data were produced by immunoSEQ multiplex PCR, yet TCRdb's version contains in-frame clones alone and is incomplete. The sample holds roughly 410,000 clones, around 82% seen once. The sequences come from peripheral blood, collected in a trial of Ad26.COV2.S vaccine versus placebo. The receptors shown here come from a person aged 18-65 years who received the Ad26.COV2.S COVID-19 vaccine or a placebo. The CDR3 runs from the conserved cysteine through the conserved F or W. Fields, in order: clone size, J gene, V gene, D gene, CDR3 DNA, CDR3 protein. D genes are given only for firm matches. Size is omitted from some rows. Given values are once, few, many or a class for expanded clones.

>NA|TRBJ2-1|TRBV3-1/TRBV3-2|NA
TGTGCCAGCAGCCTCGGGTCCGACAATGAGCAGTTCTTC
CASSLGSDNEQFF
>NA|TRBJ2-3|TRBV4-3|NA
TGCGCCAGCAGCCAAAGAGTCGGGAATACGCAGTATTTT
CASSQRVGNTQYF
>NA|TRBJ2-7|TRBV28|NA
TGTGCCAGCAGTCTGGGGGGCTCCCCCCACGAGCAGTACTTC
CASSLGGSPHEQYF
>NA|TRBJ2-1|TRBV11-2|TRBD2
TGTGCCAGCAGCTTAGTGACTAGCGGGGGGGCTAGCGAGCAGTTCTTC
CASSLVTSGGASEQFF
>NA|TRBJ1-6|TRBV6-1|NA
TGTGCCAGCAGTGGATCCTCAGGGATCATTAATTCACCCCTCCACTTT
CASSGSSGIINSPLHF
>NA|TRBJ1-6|TRBV27|NA
TGTGCCAGCAGACCCCCCACAGGGTTAAATTCACCCCTCCACTTT
CASRPPTGLNSPLHF
>few|TRBJ2-7|TRBV19|NA
TGTGCCAGTAGTTTCGACACATTATCCTACGAGCAGTACTTC
CASSFDTLSYEQYF
>NA|TRBJ2-7|TRBV18|NA
TGTGCCAGCTCACCGCCTCAAGGGACAACCTACGAGCAGTACTTC
CASSPPQGTTYEQYF
>NA|TRBJ1-3|TRBV6-1|NA
TGTGCCAGCAGTGAAGAAGATGACTCTGGAAACACCATATATTTT
CASSEEDDSGNTIYF
>NA|TRBJ2-2|TRBV19|TRBD2
TGTGCCAGTAGTATATTGCGGGAGACCGGGGAGCTGTTTTTT
CASSILRETGELFF
>NA|TRBJ1-1|TRBV4-1|NA
TGCGCCAGCAGCCAGGTGGGGGGGACTGAAGCTTTCTTT
CASSQVGGTEAFF
>NA|TRBJ1-5|TRBV7-3|TRBD1
TGTGCCAGCAGCTTACAGGGGGGGCAGCCCCAGCATTTT
CASSLQGGQPQHF
>few|TRBJ1-2|TRBV4-3|TRBD1
TGCGCCAGCAGCCCGAACAGGGGGCGAGGCTACACCTTC
CASSPNRGRGYTF
>once|TRBJ1-5|TRBV27|NA
TGTGCCAGCAGTCAGGAGGGGTTCGGCAATCAGCCCCAGCATTTT
CASSQEGFGNQPQHF